The 30 T cell receptor beta chains given below trace back to one sample, sequenced in a study of control samples from healthy donors and cancer patients. Profiling relied on immunoSEQ multiplex PCR, and the TCRdb table lists in-frame clones only, not all of them. Here the sample spans about 120,000 clones, approximately 88% being singletons. Sequenced input: blood. These TCRs come from a middle-aged man in good health.

The CDR3 nucleotides are TGTGCCAGTAGTATTATTGGACGGGAGACCCAGTACTTC. Amino acids: CASSIIGRETQYF. The chain recombines TRBV19 with TRBJ2-5; D is uncertain. The CDR3 totals 13 residues. Germline-derived CDR1 and CDR2 are LNHDA and SQIVND (reference sequence). V was cut by 3 bases and J by 5 bases, with 10 bases left in between.

The rearrangement joins TRBV11-3 to TRBJ2-3; 15 bases are shared with TRBD2. The CDR3 is 16 amino acids. The germline V gene has CDR1 SGHNT and CDR2 YENEEA. J gave up 4 bases and V 5 bases, and 4 bases lay outside the gene matches. CDR3 loop: CASSQGLAGGADTQYF. The CDR3 bases are TGTGCCAGCAGCCAGGGACTAGCGGGGGGCGCAGATACGCAGTATTTT.

V usage is TRBV5-1 and J usage is TRBJ2-5; the D is unclear. Germline V CDR1 and CDR2: SGHRS, YFSETQ. With 0 bases removed from V and 3 bases from J, the gap between germline ends came to 0 bases. The CDR3 contains 11 residues. In nucleotides, the CDR3 is TGCGCCAGCAGCTTGGAAGAGACCCAGTACTTC. Its protein is CASSLEETQYF.

The CDR3 protein is CASSLGTGDTDTQYF. The CDR3 DNA reads as TGTGCCAGCAGCTTAGGGACAGGGGACACAGATACGCAGTATTTT. The chain recombines TRBV11-2 with TRBJ2-3; TRBD1 matches 9 bases. The V gene end was trimmed by 1 base and the J gene end by 2 bases; junction bases not matched to a gene: 1. This CDR3 has 15 amino acids. Germline CDR1 and CDR2: SGHAT and FQNNGV.

This clone was picked up a small number of times. The chain links TRBV5-1 to TRBJ1-1; 8 positions agree with TRBD1. Trimming cost V 4 bases and J 5 bases; bases outside gene matches: 16. Germline-derived CDR1 and CDR2 are SGHRS and YFSETQ. The CDR3 length is 17 residues. CDR3 DNA sequence: TGCGCCAGCAGCCCTTCCATGACAGGGGTTGGAGAAACTGAAGCTTTCTTT. Translation gives CASSPSMTGVGETEAFF.

The chain recombines TRBV11-3 with TRBJ2-1; possible D gene TRBD2, 6 bases. The CDR3 contains 13 residues. Trimming pared 0 bases from V and 7 bases from J, leaving 7 bases between. Germline V gene sequence: CDR1 SGHNT, CDR2 YENEEA. The CDR3 DNA is TGTGCCAGCAGCTTAGATGGAGGGAATGAGCAGTTCTTC. Its translation: CASSLDGGNEQFF.

This rearrangement joins TRBV11-1 to TRBJ2-3, with D unclear. Trimming took off 4 bases at V and 4 bases at J, with 3 bases between the two ends. Germline V lookup: CDR1 SGHAT, CDR2 FQDESV (reference sequence). The CDR3 loop spans 11 amino acids. As DNA, the CDR3 is TGTGCCAGCAGCTACTCAGATACGCAGTATTTT. Its translation: CASSYSDTQYF.

This chain connects TRBV27 to TRBJ1-6, with TRBD1 identical over 12 bases. Losses at the gene ends were 2 bases for V and 9 bases for J; bases not matched to a gene: 5. The CDR3 runs to 16 residues. Germline lookup yields CDR1 MNHEY and CDR2 SMNVEV (reference sequence). The CDR3 DNA is TGTGCCAGCAGTTTACGGGACAGGGGGCTCAGTTCACCCCTCCACTTT. This gives the protein CASSLRDRGLSSPLHF.

The sample holds a few counts of this clone. J is TRBJ2-3 and V is TRBV9, with D possibly called TRBD1 or TRBD2 (5 bases each). V was trimmed by 7 bases and J by 2 bases, leaving 17 bases between them. The CDR3 covers 15 residues. Germline CDR1 is SGDLS and CDR2 is YYNGEE. The CDR3 DNA reads TGTGCCAGCCCCGTGAGGGACCAACTCACAGATACGCAGTATTTT. Translation gives CASPVRDQLTDTQYF.

The V and J genes are TRBV6-5 and TRBJ2-7, with D perhaps TRBD1 (6 bases). Germline V gives CDR1 MNHEY, CDR2 SVGAGI. Trimming took off 3 bases at V and 2 bases at J, with 14 bases between the two ends. The CDR3 runs to 15 residues. The CDR3 DNA reads TGTGCCAGCAGTTATAGAGTCCCAGGGGCCTACGAGCAGTACTTC. This translates into CASSYRVPGAYEQYF.

The V call is TRBV19, the J call TRBJ1-2; 7 bases line up with TRBD1. CDR1 is LNHDA, CDR2 SQIVND, per germline (reference sequence). This CDR3 region has 14 residues. V trimming: 7 bases; J trimming: 0 bases; junction bases outside the gene matches: 5. CDR3 sequence reads: CASTFQGANYGYTF. CDR3 sequence (DNA): TGTGCCAGTACCTTCCAGGGGGCTAACTATGGCTACACCTTC.

The chain is built from TRBV19 and TRBJ1-5; possibly TRBD1 for D (5 bases). The germline V gene encodes CDR1 LNHDA and CDR2 SQIVND (reference sequence). This CDR3 comprises 15 residues. Deletions cut 7 bases from V and 6 bases from J, with 19 bases between. In DNA, the CDR3 is TGTGCCAGTACTCCTTACGGGGGGGTTGTTCAGCCCCAGCATTTT. Translated: CASTPYGGVVQPQHF.

The V gene is TRBV13, the J gene TRBJ2-5; 11 nucleotides align to TRBD2. V lost 3 bases, J lost 3 bases, and 3 bases stayed unmatched. The CDR3 is 15 amino acids. Germline assignment: CDR1 PRHDT and CDR2 FYEKMQ (reference sequence). The CDR3 DNA reads as TGTGCCAGCAGCTTTACTAGCGGGGGAAAAGAGACCCAGTACTTC. It is translated as CASSFTSGGKETQYF.

The chain carries TRBV6-5 and TRBJ1-5; weak D call: TRBD1 (5 bases). Germline V gives CDR1 MNHEY, CDR2 SVGAGI. V shed 2 bases and J shed 9 bases, with 11 bases lying between them. This CDR3 contains 13 residues. Written as DNA, the CDR3 is TGTGCCAGCAGTTACGGGGGTCACTCGCCCCAGCATTTT. It codes for CASSYGGHSPQHF.

The rearrangement uses TRBV4-3 and TRBJ1-6; D remains unclear. Trimming took 0 bases from V and 6 from J, leaving 6 bases between them. Germline V lookup: CDR1 LGHNA, CDR2 YSLEER. CDR3 length: 14 amino acids. The CDR3 reads CASSQDNPNSPLHF. CDR3 sequence (DNA): TGCGCCAGCAGCCAAGATAACCCTAATTCACCCCTCCACTTT.

The chain combines TRBV2 with TRBJ2-5, with 15 bases that match TRBD2. V dropped 5 bases and J dropped 3; count of bases not matched to a gene: 4. CDR1 and CDR2 (germline): SNHLY, FYNNEI. This CDR3 is built from 16 residues. CDR3 region: CASSQGLAGGEETQYF. The CDR3 DNA reads TGTGCCAGCAGTCAAGGACTAGCGGGAGGGGAAGAGACCCAGTACTTC.

CDR3 residues: CALATGGSTDTQYF. CDR3 coding DNA: TGTGCTCTTGCCACAGGGGGGTCGACAGATACGCAGTATTTT. This chain joins TRBV10-3 and TRBJ2-3, with TRBD1 matching over 8 bases. From germline, CDR1 is ENHRY and CDR2 SYGVKD. This CDR3 has 14 amino acids.

This chain connects TRBV5-1 to TRBJ2-3, with 7 bases aligning to TRBD2. The length of the CDR3 is 13 residues. With V trimmed by 2 bases and J by 5 bases, 2 bases remained unmatched. Per the germline V gene, CDR1 is SGHRS and CDR2 is YFSETQ. This CDR3 reads CASSFREVDTQYF. The CDR3 DNA sequence: TGCGCCAGCAGCTTTCGGGAGGTAGATACGCAGTATTTT.

The CDR3 DNA reads TGTGCCAGCAGCCAAGATTACCTCCGGGAAGAGCAGTTCTTC. Protein: CASSQDYLREEQFF. This sequence joins TRBV3-1 (or the pseudogene TRBV3-2) and TRBJ2-1; tentative D call: TRBD2 (5 bases). The CDR3 has 14 amino acids. V lost 0 bases and J lost 10, with 13 bases in between. The germline V gene has CDR1 LGHDT and CDR2 YNNKEL (reference sequence).

The rearrangement uses TRBV5-4 and TRBJ2-3; D might be TRBD2 (5 bases). This CDR3 is built from 14 residues. The V gene lost 2 bases and the J gene lost 6 bases, with 13 bases spanning the gap. CDR1 and CDR2 (germline): SGHNT, YYREEE (reference sequence). CDR3 loop: CASSFGRGQDTQYF. The CDR3 nucleotides read TGTGCCAGCAGCTTTGGGCGCGGGCAGGATACGCAGTATTTT.

The chain couples TRBV20-1 to TRBJ2-7; possibly TRBD2 for D (5 bases). Germline V gene lookup returns CDR1 DFQATT and CDR2 SNEGSKA (reference sequence). The CDR3 has 11 amino acids. Trimming took off 6 bases at V and 3 bases at J, with 9 bases between the two ends. CDR3 nucleotide sequence: TGCAGTGCCGCAGGACTCTACGAGCAGTACTTC. Its protein is CSAAGLYEQYF.

This clone was counted a single time. This chain connects TRBV6-2 or TRBV6-3 to TRBJ1-1; no clear D gene. V gave up 1 base and J gave up 8 bases, with 8 bases separating them. The germline gives CDR1 MNHEY, CDR2 SVGEGT. This CDR3 is 12 amino acids long. The CDR3 sequence: CASSYLGLEAFF. Here the CDR3 DNA reads TGTGCCAGCAGTTACTTGGGCCTAGAAGCTTTCTTT.

The rearrangement uses TRBV6-6 and TRBJ1-6, with unresolved D. The CDR3 sequence is 16 residues long. V was cut by 6 bases and J by 0 bases, with 12 bases left in between. Germline V gene lookup returns CDR1 MNHNY and CDR2 SVGAGI (reference sequence). This CDR3 reads CASSPGRSSYNSPLHF. CDR3 DNA: TGTGCCAGCAGCCCAGGACGGAGCTCCTATAATTCACCCCTCCACTTT.

In this sample, this clone turned up many times. V is TRBV19 and J is TRBJ2-5; D might be TRBD2 (5 bases). The V and J ends lost 6 bases and 2 bases respectively, with 16 bases between them. The CDR3 is 15 amino acids. Looked up from germline, CDR1 is LNHDA and CDR2 is SQIVND (reference sequence). The CDR3 region is CASRGVGRKQETQYF. CDR3 coding DNA: TGTGCCAGTAGGGGAGTAGGACGGAAACAAGAGACCCAGTACTTC.

This clone was seen just once. This rearrangement joins TRBV9 to TRBJ1-1; 7 positions match TRBD1. Germline trimming cut 3 bases from V and 2 bases from J; bases unmatched to any gene: 4. In germline, CDR1 is SGDLS, CDR2 YYNGEE. The CDR3 runs to 14 residues. CDR3 sequence (DNA): TGTGCCAGCAGCGCCCGGACAGGTAACACTGAAGCTTTCTTT. Its protein is CASSARTGNTEAFF.

The V gene is TRBV19, the J gene TRBJ1-2; D perhaps matches TRBD1 (6 bases). Germline V gene lookup returns CDR1 LNHDA and CDR2 SQIVND (reference sequence). V was clipped by 1 base and J by 5 bases, with 8 bases between them. CDR3 length: 13 residues. CDR3 amino acids: CASSIGTEYGYTF. The CDR3 region has the DNA TGTGCCAGTAGTATAGGGACAGAATATGGCTACACCTTC.

The chain recombines TRBV5-1 with TRBJ1-4; a weak D match, TRBD1 (5 bases). Germline CDR1 and CDR2: SGHRS and YFSETQ. Trimming removed 0 bases at V and 6 bases at J, with 9 bases between. There are 14 residues in the CDR3. DNA of the CDR3: TGCGCCAGCAGCTTGGAAGGGGTTGATGAAAAACTGTTTTTT. This translates into CASSLEGVDEKLFF.

In its sample, this clone was seen once. This chain connects TRBV18 to TRBJ1-1; D may be TRBD1 (5 bases). CDR1 and CDR2 from the germline V gene are KGHSH and LQKENI. CDR3 size: 14 residues. V was trimmed by 0 bases and J by 5 bases, leaving 10 bases between them. CDR3 nucleotide sequence: TGTGCCAGCTCACCACCGGCAGGGAGTACTGAAGCTTTCTTT. As protein: CASSPPAGSTEAFF.

The rearrangement uses TRBV7-2 and TRBJ2-7; TRBD2 matches 9 bases. CDR1 is SGHTA, CDR2 FQGNSA, per germline. The CDR3 extends over 14 amino acids. V dropped 3 bases and J dropped 7; count of bases not matched to a gene: 7. The CDR3 coding sequence is TGTGCCAGCAGCTTTGCTAGCGGGGAGTGGGAGCAGTACTTC. This codes for CASSFASGEWEQYF.

The chain combines TRBV19 with TRBJ1-1; D gene uncertain. The germline CDR1 and CDR2 sequences are LNHDA and SQIVND (reference sequence). The CDR3 has 15 residues. V was pared by 1 base and J by 1 base, with 10 bases between. The CDR3 sequence is CASSIAWGGNTEAFF. DNA of the CDR3: TGTGCCAGTAGTATAGCCTGGGGAGGGAACACTGAAGCTTTCTTT.